The present TCR beta chain was sequenced within a study of control samples from healthy donors and cancer patients. Sequencing used immunoSEQ multiplex PCR; TCRdb keeps in-frame clones, though not all of them. The data show fewer than 60,000 clones, about 95% seen once. The material sequenced was blood. This clonotype originated in a man aged 25 to 45 in good health.

The CDR3 DNA reads TGCAGCGTTGAAGATGGGCACGAGCAGTACTTC. Amino acid sequence: CSVEDGHEQYF. This chain links TRBV29-1 with TRBJ2-7; no reliable D call. Germline CDR1 SQVTM, CDR2 ANQGSEA. V lost 0 bases and J 5 bases, leaving 5 bases between the germline ends. The CDR3 runs to 11 residues.